These 26 T cell receptor beta chains share one sample of origin, sequenced in a study of blood T cell repertoires in COVID-19. Here immunoSEQ multiplex PCR was the method, and the copy in TCRdb shows in-frame clones only, minus some. Among 250,000 to 300,000 clones, around 90% were seen once, and the ten largest hold 1.1%. Sequenced: PBMCs or T cells enriched from blood (not recorded which). All receptors come from a woman in her thirties who had recovered from COVID-19.

V usage is TRBV7-3 and J usage is TRBJ2-2, with a tentative D call TRBD2 (5 bases). Germline CDR1 and CDR2: SGHTA and FQGTGA. CDR3 size: 14 residues. The V and J ends lost 5 bases and 7 bases respectively, with 14 bases between them. The CDR3 region is CASSPGSENGELFF. DNA for the CDR3: TGTGCCAGCAGCCCGGGAAGCGAAAACGGGGAGCTGTTTTTT.

This chain connects TRBV9 to TRBJ1-2; TRBD1 matches at 7 bases. CDR3 length: 15 residues. Germline V CDR1 and CDR2: SGDLS, YYNGEE. With 2 bases clipped from V and 4 bases from J, the junction kept 8 bases outside the gene matches. CDR3 region: CASSVGTANFYGYTF. The DNA for the CDR3 is TGTGCCAGCAGCGTGGGGACAGCCAATTTCTATGGCTACACCTTC.

The J gene is TRBJ1-1, the V gene TRBV7-2; D uncertain. V gave up 0 bases and J gave up 4 bases, with 6 bases separating them. Per the germline V gene, CDR1 is SGHTA and CDR2 is FQGNSA. The CDR3 spans 13 residues. The CDR3 reads CASSLAISTEAFF. CDR3 DNA sequence: TGTGCCAGCAGCTTAGCCATCAGCACTGAAGCTTTCTTT.

The V call is TRBV11-3, the J call TRBJ2-2; possibly TRBD2 for D (7 bases). The ends were cut back, 5 bases at V and 6 bases at J, with 13 bases in the middle. Germline CDR1 reads SGHNT; CDR2 reads YENEEA. The CDR3 covers 14 residues. The CDR3 reads CASSQEGGPGELFF. As DNA, the CDR3 is TGTGCCAGCAGCCAGGAGGGGGGGCCCGGGGAGCTGTTTTTT.

The J gene is TRBJ2-5, the V gene TRBV6-5; 9 positions agree with TRBD2. This CDR3 is built from 15 residues. V gave up 4 bases and J gave up 0 bases; unmatched junction bases: 3. Per the germline V gene, CDR1 is MNHEY and CDR2 is SVGAGI. CDR3 residues: CASSLAGANQETQYF. CDR3 bases: TGTGCCAGCAGTTTAGCGGGAGCGAACCAAGAGACCCAGTACTTC.

The V gene is TRBV6-1, the J gene TRBJ1-2; the match to TRBD1 covers 8 bases. Germline values: CDR1 MNHNS, CDR2 SASEGT. With V trimmed by 3 bases and J by 4 bases, 10 bases remained unmatched. The CDR3 length is 16 residues. The CDR3 region has the DNA TGTGCCAGCAGTGACCGCCCCAGGGGGCGCGGCTATGGCTACACCTTC. Translated, it gives CASSDRPRGRGYGYTF.

The J gene is TRBJ1-3, the V gene TRBV14; no clear D. CDR1 is SGHDN, CDR2 FVKESK, per germline. Trimming left V 3 bases short and J 8 bases short, with 14 bases between. This CDR3 comprises 14 residues. The CDR3 region is CASSQNGAVHTIYF. The CDR3 DNA sequence: TGTGCCAGCAGCCAGAACGGAGCGGTACACACCATATATTTT.

The rearrangement links TRBV19 to TRBJ1-2; possible D gene TRBD1, 6 bases. Trimming shortened V by 4 bases and J by 2 bases, and 14 bases separated the two germline ends. Germline CDR1 LNHDA, CDR2 SQIVND (reference sequence). This CDR3 has 15 amino acids. CDR3 protein: CASSKRAGENYGYTF. The CDR3 nucleotides read TGTGCCAGTAGTAAACGCGCAGGGGAGAACTATGGCTACACCTTC.

V usage is TRBV6-5 and J usage is TRBJ2-1; 8 bases align to TRBD1. The CDR3 covers 15 residues. Germline CDR1 and CDR2: MNHEY and SVGAGI. J lost 2 bases, V lost 4 bases, and 4 bases had no gene match. CDR3 in amino acids: CASSSDRAPYNEQFF. DNA for the CDR3: TGTGCCAGCAGTTCGGACAGGGCCCCCTACAATGAGCAGTTCTTC.

In its sample, this clone was seen once. The gene calls are TRBV2 and TRBJ2-2; D perhaps matches TRBD2 (7 bases). CDR1 is SNHLY and CDR2 is FYNNEI in the germline V gene. V was pared by 4 bases and J by 0 bases, with 12 bases between. The CDR3 has 16 amino acids. CDR3 region: CASSGGGDSNTGELFF. DNA of the CDR3: TGTGCCAGCAGTGGAGGGGGGGACTCGAACACCGGGGAGCTGTTTTTT.

The chain links TRBV23-1 to TRBJ2-3; possibly TRBD2 for D (5 bases). Being an ORF, TRBV23-1 has a function that is uncertain. Deletions cut 1 base from V and 0 bases from J, with 14 bases between. The CDR3 consists of 17 residues. As DNA, the CDR3 is TGCGCCAGCAGTCAATTAACTGAACGGGATAGCACAGATACGCAGTATTTT. Protein: CASSQLTERDSTDTQYF.

This chain uses TRBV29-1 with TRBJ2-1, with TRBD2 matching over 9 bases. Trimming at V came to 2 bases and at J to 4 bases, leaving 6 bases not matched to a gene. The CDR3 loop spans 15 amino acids. Germline V CDR1 and CDR2: SQVTM, ANQGSEA. CDR3 bases: TGCAGCGTTGAAAGAGCTAGCGGGGATTACAATGAGCAGTTCTTC. It codes for CSVERASGDYNEQFF.

This chain links TRBV7-8 with TRBJ2-6; possible D gene TRBD1, 5 bases. The CDR3 length is 15 residues. The V end was cut by 5 bases, the J end by 0 bases, with 8 bases between. CDR1 and CDR2 from the germline V gene are SGHVS and FQNEAQ. The CDR3, as DNA: TGTGCCAGCAGCCCTAGGGGCTCTGGGGCCAACGTCCTGACTTTC. This encodes CASSPRGSGANVLTF. Together with reference TRBV7-8 and TRBJ2-6, the CDR3 gives the full variable domain: GAGVSQSPRYKVAKRGQDVALRCDPISGHVSLFWYQQALGQGPEFLTYFQNEAQLDKSGLPSDRFFAERPEGSVSTLKIQRTQQEDSAVYLCASSPRGSGANVLTFGAGSRLTVL.

The chain has TRBV10-3 and TRBJ1-5; D not resolved. Germline loops: CDR1 ENHRY, CDR2 SYGVKD. V shed 3 bases and J shed 4 bases, with 10 bases lying between them. The length of the CDR3 is 14 residues. This CDR3 reads CAISEIRVNQPQHF. The CDR3 region has the DNA TGTGCCATCAGTGAAATTCGGGTTAATCAGCCCCAGCATTTT.

The chain links TRBV19 to TRBJ2-7; 10 bases map to TRBD2. The CDR3 contains 14 residues. In germline, CDR1 is LNHDA, CDR2 SQIVND (reference sequence). The V segment lost 5 bases and the J segment 5 bases; nucleotides outside the gene matches: 6. DNA of the CDR3: TGTGCCAGTAGTGCACTAGCGGGATGGAACGAGCAGTACTTC. It is translated as CASSALAGWNEQYF.

To note about this clone: A read error may explain this, as a much larger clone is one base away. The sample holds other DNA sequences that translate to the same CDR3. The chain is built from TRBV5-6 and TRBJ1-5, with 8 bases lining up with TRBD1. The V and J ends lost 3 bases and 2 bases, in that order; junction bases with no gene match: 1. This CDR3 contains 14 residues. Germline-derived CDR1 and CDR2 are SGHDT and YYEEEE. In nucleotides, the CDR3 is TGTGCCAGCAGCTCGACAGGGGGCAATCAGCCCCAGCATTTT. Translating it yields CASSSTGGNQPQHF.

The rearrangement uses TRBV2 and TRBJ2-7; 12 nucleotides align to TRBD2. The CDR3 covers 15 residues. Germline-derived CDR1 and CDR2 are SNHLY and FYNNEI. V was clipped by 8 bases and J by 0 bases; unmatched bases: 5. CDR3 residues: CASHGTSGLSYEQYF. In nucleotides, the CDR3 is TGTGCCAGCCATGGGACTAGCGGGCTCTCCTACGAGCAGTACTTC.

This clone was seen more than once but under ten times. The chain combines TRBV14 with TRBJ2-7; a possible D gene is TRBD1 (6 bases). This CDR3 is 15 amino acids long. The ends were cut back, 1 base at V and 4 bases at J, with 14 bases in the middle. Germline V lookup: CDR1 SGHDN, CDR2 FVKESK. CDR3 loop: CASSQASRGKYEQYF. In DNA form, the CDR3 reads TGTGCCAGCAGCCAAGCGAGTAGGGGGAAATACGAGCAGTACTTC.

The V gene is TRBV4-2, the J gene TRBJ1-2, with D possibly being TRBD1 (5 bases). The germline V gene encodes CDR1 LGHNA and CDR2 YNFKEQ. With 0 bases removed from V and 7 bases from J, the gap between germline ends came to 15 bases. The CDR3 is made up of 15 amino acids. The CDR3 sequence is CASSQDQGVLFGYTF. CDR3 DNA: TGTGCCAGCAGCCAAGATCAAGGGGTGCTTTTTGGCTACACCTTC.

The chain combines TRBV18 with TRBJ2-5; no definite D call. Trimming stripped 0 bases from V and 4 bases from J, with 6 bases between. Germline CDR1 and CDR2: KGHSH and LQKENI. The CDR3 runs 13 residues. The CDR3, as DNA: TGTGCCAGCTCACCACCCTCCCTAGAGACCCAGTACTTC. Translating it yields CASSPPSLETQYF.

The chain is built from TRBV6-5 and TRBJ1-3, with 7 bases identical to TRBD1. CDR3 size: 15 residues. V shed 4 bases, J shed 0 bases, and the junction held 3 bases outside the gene matches. Germline CDR1 and CDR2: MNHEY and SVGAGI. CDR3: CASSSTGSSGNTIYF. CDR3 nucleotides: TGTGCCAGCAGTTCGACAGGGAGCTCTGGAAACACCATATATTTT.

The chain combines TRBV30 with TRBJ1-2; no clear D. From germline, CDR1 is GTSNPN and CDR2 SVGIG (reference sequence). The CDR3 totals 13 residues. V was pared by 1 base and J by 0 bases, with 6 bases between. The CDR3 reads CAWSALANYGYTF. The DNA of the CDR3 is TGTGCCTGGAGTGCCCTCGCTAACTATGGCTACACCTTC.

The chain has TRBV5-8 and TRBJ1-5; D is uncertain. The CDR3 is 14 residues long. The germline V gene has CDR1 SGHTS and CDR2 YDEGEE. The V and J ends lost 1 base and 0 bases respectively, with 5 bases between them. In nucleotides, the CDR3 is TGTGCCAGCAGCTTGCCAGATAGCAATCAGCCCCAGCATTTT. This gives the protein CASSLPDSNQPQHF.

This chain joins TRBV13 and TRBJ2-5; D uncertain. The V gene's germline CDR1 is PRHDT and CDR2 FYEKMQ (reference sequence). The CDR3 runs 11 residues. V gave up 2 bases and J gave up 4 bases, with 2 bases separating them. The CDR3 sequence: CASSLRETQYF. The CDR3 region has the DNA TGTGCCAGCAGCTTACGAGAGACCCAGTACTTC.

The count of this clone is one. V usage is TRBV2 and J usage is TRBJ2-1; 9 nucleotides line up with TRBD1. With V trimmed by 7 bases and J by 4 bases, 5 bases remained unmatched. CDR3 length: 14 amino acids. Germline-derived CDR1 and CDR2 are SNHLY and FYNNEI. The DNA of the CDR3 is TGTGCCAGCATGGGGGACAGGGCGTACAATGAGCAGTTCTTC. It specifies CASMGDRAYNEQFF. The whole variable domain, remainder taken from reference TRBV2 and TRBJ2-1, is EPEVTQTPSHQVTQMGQEVILRCVPISNHLYFYWYRQILGQKVEFLVSFYNNEISEKSEIFDDQFSVERPDGSNFTLKIRSTKLEDSAMYFCASMGDRAYNEQFFGPGTRLTVL.

This chain connects TRBV13 to TRBJ1-4; D unresolved. Germline CDR1 and CDR2: PRHDT and FYEKMQ (reference sequence). The germline V and J ends were trimmed by 3 bases and 5 bases, with 7 bases remaining between them. CDR3 size: 13 residues. CDR3 coding DNA: TGTGCCAGCAGCTTTGGTCTAAATGAAAAACTGTTTTTT. The encoded protein is CASSFGLNEKLFF.